This T cell receptor (beta chain) was sequenced in a study of Ad26.COV2.S vaccination and SARS-CoV-2 variants. Sample treatment: roughly 20 received Ad26.COV2.S at low or high dose, single or two shots; 5 received placebo; per-sample allocation not given. Collection of samples fell on day 63 after the first vaccine or placebo injection. Here immunoSEQ multiplex PCR was the method, and the copy in TCRdb shows in-frame clones only, minus some. The sample yields some 410,000 clones, over 80% seen once. Note on this clone: Its cognate antigen is unknown.

Findings of the study overall: Among vaccine recipients, spike-specific TCR breadth exceeded that of placebo recipients. TCR breadth and depth analyses may have underestimated total T cell responses. With respect to non-spike TCR breadth, vaccine and placebo recipients were similar.

Trimming took 0 bases from V and 8 from J, leaving 11 bases between them. The CDR3 has 13 amino acids. Germline V gene sequence: CDR1 SGHDT, CDR2 YYEEEE. J is TRBJ1-2 and V is TRBV5-6, with D unresolved. Sequences were derived from peripheral blood, sampled in a trial of Ad26.COV2.S vaccine versus placebo. The clonotype was recovered from a person aged 18-65 years who received the Ad26.COV2.S COVID-19 vaccine or a placebo. In DNA, the CDR3 is TGTGCCAGCAGCTTGGAAAAGGGAAAAGGCTACACCTTC. Translated, it gives CASSLEKGKGYTF.